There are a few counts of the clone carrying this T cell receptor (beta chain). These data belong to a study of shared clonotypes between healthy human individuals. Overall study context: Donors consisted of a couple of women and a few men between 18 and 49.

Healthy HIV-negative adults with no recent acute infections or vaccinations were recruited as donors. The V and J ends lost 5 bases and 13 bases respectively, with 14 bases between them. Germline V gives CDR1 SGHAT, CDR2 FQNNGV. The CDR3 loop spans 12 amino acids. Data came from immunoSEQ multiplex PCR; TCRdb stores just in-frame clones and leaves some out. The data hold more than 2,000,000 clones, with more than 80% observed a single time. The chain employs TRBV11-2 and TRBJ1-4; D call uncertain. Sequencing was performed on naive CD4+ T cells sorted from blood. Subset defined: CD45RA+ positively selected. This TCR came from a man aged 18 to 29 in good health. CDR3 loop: CASSPTSDPLFF. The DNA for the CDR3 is TGTGCCAGCAGCCCTACCTCAGACCCACTGTTTTTT.